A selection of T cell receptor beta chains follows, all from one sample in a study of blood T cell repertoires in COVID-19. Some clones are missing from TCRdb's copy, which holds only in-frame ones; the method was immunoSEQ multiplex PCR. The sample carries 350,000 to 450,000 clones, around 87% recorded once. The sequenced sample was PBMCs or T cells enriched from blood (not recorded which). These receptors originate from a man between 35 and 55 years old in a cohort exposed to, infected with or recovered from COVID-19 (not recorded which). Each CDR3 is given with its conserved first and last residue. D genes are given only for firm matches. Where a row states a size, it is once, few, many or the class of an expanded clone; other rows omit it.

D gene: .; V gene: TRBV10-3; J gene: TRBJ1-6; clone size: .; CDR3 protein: CAISESAGDNSPLHF; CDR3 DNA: TGTGCCATCAGTGAGTCGGCGGGCGATAATTCACCCCTCCACTTT
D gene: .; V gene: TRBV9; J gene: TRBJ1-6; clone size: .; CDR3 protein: CASSGQADNSPLHF; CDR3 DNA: TGTGCCAGCAGCGGACAGGCCGATAATTCACCCCTCCACTTT
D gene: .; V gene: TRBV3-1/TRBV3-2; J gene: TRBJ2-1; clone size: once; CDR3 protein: CASSPTQSSYNEQFF; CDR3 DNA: TGTGCCAGCAGCCCCACACAGAGCTCCTACAATGAGCAGTTCTTC
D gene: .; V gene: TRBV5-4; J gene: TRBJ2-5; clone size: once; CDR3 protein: CASSLSSGLQETQYF; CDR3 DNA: TGTGCCAGCAGCTTGTCGAGCGGGCTCCAAGAGACCCAGTACTTC
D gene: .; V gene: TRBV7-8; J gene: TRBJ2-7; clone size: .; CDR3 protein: CASSLETSYEQYF; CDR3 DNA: TGTGCCAGCAGCTTAGAGACATCCTACGAGCAGTACTTC
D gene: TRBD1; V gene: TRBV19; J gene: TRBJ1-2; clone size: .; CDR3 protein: CASRDRTGVGYTF; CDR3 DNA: TGTGCCAGTAGGGACCGGACAGGGGTCGGCTACACCTTC
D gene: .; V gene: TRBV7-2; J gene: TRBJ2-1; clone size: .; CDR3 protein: CASTHRAGSYNEQFF; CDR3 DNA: TGTGCCAGCACCCACCGAGCGGGCTCCTACAATGAGCAGTTCTTC
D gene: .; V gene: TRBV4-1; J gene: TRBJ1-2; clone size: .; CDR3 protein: CASSQDPPGYGYTF; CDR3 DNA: TGCGCCAGCAGCCAAGATCCGCCAGGTTATGGCTACACCTTC
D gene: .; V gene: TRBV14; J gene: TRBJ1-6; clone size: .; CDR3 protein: CASSQLGSGNSPLHF; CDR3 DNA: TGTGCCAGCAGCCAACTGGGTTCGGGTAATTCACCCCTCCACTTT
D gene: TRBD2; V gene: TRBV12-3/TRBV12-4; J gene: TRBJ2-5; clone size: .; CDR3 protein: CASQLAGVETQYF; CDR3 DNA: TGTGCCAGCCAACTAGCGGGAGTAGAGACCCAGTACTTC